The source of this T cell receptor beta chain is a study of blood T cell repertoires in COVID-19. The CDR3 has 17 residues. Trimming stripped 6 bases from V and 6 bases from J, with 21 bases between. This table comes from immunoSEQ multiplex PCR, and its TCRdb copy is limited to in-frame clones, with some not included. The repertoire holds about 160,000 clones, around 84% seen once, with approximately 7.7% in the top ten. This receptor was identified in a woman aged 45-65 years who had recovered from COVID-19. The chain uses TRBV23-1 and TRBJ1-6, with TRBD1 as a possible D gene (5 bases). TRBV23-1 is given ORF status, its function remaining uncertain. Sequenced material: PBMCs or T cells enriched from blood (not recorded which). CDR3 nucleotide sequence: TGCGCCAGCAGGGAAATAAAACGGGGGATACTTAATTCACCCCTCCACTTT. It specifies CASREIKRGILNSPLHF.